Sequencing of this T cell receptor (beta chain) was carried out in a study of cytomegalovirus exposure and HLA in healthy donors. The germline gives CDR1 SGHTS, CDR2 YDEGEE. V lost 4 bases, J lost 3 bases, and 10 bases lay in between. The CDR3 contains 14 residues. PCR amplification relied on 60 Vbeta primers (plus 13 Jbeta primers). Per the study methods: The authors later counted around 80 million unique TCR beta chains, approximately 10 million of them shared. Only in-frame clones appear in the TCRdb table, and some are missing; sequencing was by immunoSEQ multiplex PCR. The V and J calls and the clone size are those of that table, but D and trimming were determined from the DNA. There are about 91,000 clones in the sample, with around 3.4% held by the top ten.

Sequencing was performed on PBMCs. V and J are TRBV5-8 and TRBJ1-4, with D perhaps matching TRBD1 (6 bases). This clonotype was sampled from a woman in her thirties in good health and CMV-seronegative. The chain's CDR3 is CASSRGAANEKLFF. CDR3 coding DNA: TGTGCCAGCAGCCGGGGGGCGGCTAATGAAAAACTGTTTTTT. Together with reference TRBV5-8 and TRBJ1-4, the CDR3 gives the full variable domain: EAGVTQSPTHLIKTRGQQATLRCSPISGHTSVYWYQQALGLGLQFLLWYDEGEERNRGNFPPRFSGRQFPNYSSELNVNALELEDSALYLCASSRGAANEKLFFGSGTQLSVL.